The 6 T cell receptor beta chains reported below all come from one sample, sequenced in a study of response to subunit inactivated influenza vaccine. TCRdb itself ran the RT-PCR reads through MiXCR, one entry per CDR3 protein. The data contain roughly 570,000 distinct CDR3 sequences, around 15% of them seen just once; the ten biggest clones take up 11%. Sequencing used PBMCs from blood, obtained approximately 13 days after vaccination. Source of these receptors: a man aged 45 to 65 who received an inactivated influenza vaccine.

This clonotype showed up just a few times. The V and J genes are TRBV12-3 or TRBV12-4 and TRBJ2-5, with 7 positions matching TRBD2. V lost 6 bases, J lost 5 bases, and 12 bases stayed unmatched. The CDR3 covers 15 residues. The CDR3 DNA sequence: TGTGCCAGCAGACGGGGGACGGGAGGCGGGGAGACCCAGTACTTC. Protein product: CASRRGTGGGETQYF.

This clonotype was counted a single time. The chain joins TRBV6-5 to TRBJ2-1, with 7 bases lining up with TRBD2. V trimming: 2 bases; J trimming: 8 bases; junction bases outside the gene matches: 6. The length of the CDR3 is 14 residues. Germline V gene lookup returns CDR1 MNHEY and CDR2 SVGAGI. CDR3 amino acids: CASSYGRAVDEQFF. The CDR3 DNA reads as TGTGCCAGCAGTTACGGGAGGGCCGTCGATGAGCAGTTCTTC.

This clonotype was counted only a few times. V and J are TRBV3-1 and TRBJ2-2; D unclear. CDR1 LGHDT and CDR2 YNNKEL come from the germline V gene (reference sequence). CDR3 length: 13 amino acids. Trimming pared 3 bases from V and 7 bases from J, leaving 9 bases between. The CDR3 DNA is TGTGCCAGCAGCCACGCCTTCGGCGGGGAGCTGTTTTTT. The encoded protein is CASSHAFGGELFF.

This clonotype was detected only a few times. The rearrangement uses TRBV5-6 and TRBJ2-1; D is undetermined. Germline CDR1 reads SGHDT; CDR2 reads YYEEEE. This CDR3 contains 11 residues. V was trimmed by 6 bases and J by 8 bases, leaving 9 bases between them. CDR3 amino acids: CASNDPHEQFF. The CDR3 coding sequence is TGTGCCAGCAACGACCCCCATGAGCAGTTCTTC.

A few counts support this clonotype. The chain combines TRBV29-1 with TRBJ2-5, with TRBD1 matching over 8 bases. This CDR3 is 13 amino acids long. Germline V gene lookup returns CDR1 SQVTM and CDR2 ANQGSEA. V shed 6 bases, J shed 2 bases, and the junction held 5 bases outside the gene matches. The CDR3 region has the DNA TGCAGCGTGCGGGACAGGCTACAAGAGACCCAGTACTTC. Residues: CSVRDRLQETQYF.

In its sample, this clonotype was seen many times. CDR3 loop: CASSMTAYQETQYF. CDR3 nucleotide sequence: TGTGCCAGCAGCATGACAGCGTACCAAGAGACCCAGTACTTC. The chain has TRBV7-2 and TRBJ2-5; a possible D gene is TRBD1 (5 bases). Looked up from germline, CDR1 is SGHTA and CDR2 is FQGNSA. Between the trimmed V and J ends, which lost 5 bases and 0 bases, there was a span of 10 bases. The CDR3 loop spans 14 amino acids.